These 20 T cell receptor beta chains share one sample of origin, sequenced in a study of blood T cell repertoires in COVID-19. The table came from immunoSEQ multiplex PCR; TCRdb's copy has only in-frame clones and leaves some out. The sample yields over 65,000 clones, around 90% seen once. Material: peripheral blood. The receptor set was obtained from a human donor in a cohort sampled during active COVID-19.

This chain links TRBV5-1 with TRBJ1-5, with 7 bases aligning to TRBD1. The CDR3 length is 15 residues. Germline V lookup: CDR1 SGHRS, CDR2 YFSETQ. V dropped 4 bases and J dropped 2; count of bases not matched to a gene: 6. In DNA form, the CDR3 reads TGCGCCAGCAGCATTACAGGGGCCGGCAATCAGCCCCAGCATTTT. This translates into CASSITGAGNQPQHF.

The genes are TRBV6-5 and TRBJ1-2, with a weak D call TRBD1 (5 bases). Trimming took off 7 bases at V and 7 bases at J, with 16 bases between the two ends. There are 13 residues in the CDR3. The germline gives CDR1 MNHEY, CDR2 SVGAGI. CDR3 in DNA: TGTGCCAGCACCTCTCAGGGTGTTGCTGGCTACACCTTC. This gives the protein CASTSQGVAGYTF.

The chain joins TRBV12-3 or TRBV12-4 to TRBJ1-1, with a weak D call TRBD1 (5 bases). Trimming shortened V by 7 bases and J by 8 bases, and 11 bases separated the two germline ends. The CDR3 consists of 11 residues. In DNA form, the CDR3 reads TGTGCCAGCAACCTAAGGGGAGAAGCTTTCTTT. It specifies CASNLRGEAFF.

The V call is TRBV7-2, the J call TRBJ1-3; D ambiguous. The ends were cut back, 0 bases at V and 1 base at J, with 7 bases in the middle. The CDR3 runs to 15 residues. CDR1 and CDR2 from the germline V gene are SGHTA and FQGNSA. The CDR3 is CASSLATTSGNTIYF. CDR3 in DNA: TGTGCCAGCAGCTTAGCGACTACTTCTGGAAACACCATATATTTT.

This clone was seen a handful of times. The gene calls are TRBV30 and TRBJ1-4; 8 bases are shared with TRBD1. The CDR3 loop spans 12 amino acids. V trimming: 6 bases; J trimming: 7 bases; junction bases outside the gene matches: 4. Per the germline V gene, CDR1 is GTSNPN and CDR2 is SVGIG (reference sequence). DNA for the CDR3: TGTGCCTGTGGACAGGGTAGTGAAAAACTGTTTTTT. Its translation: CACGQGSEKLFF. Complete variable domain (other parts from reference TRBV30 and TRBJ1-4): SQTIHQWPATLVQPVGSPLSLECTVEGTSNPNLYWYRQAAGRGLQLLFYSVGIGQISSEVPQNLSASRPQDRQFILSSKKLLLSDSGFYLCACGQGSEKLFFGSGTQLSVL.

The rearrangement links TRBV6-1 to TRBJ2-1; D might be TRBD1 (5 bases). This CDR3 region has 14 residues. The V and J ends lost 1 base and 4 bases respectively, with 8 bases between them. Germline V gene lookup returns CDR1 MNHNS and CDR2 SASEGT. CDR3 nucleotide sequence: TGTGCCAGCAGTGAAGGACAGAGATACAATGAGCAGTTCTTC. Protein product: CASSEGQRYNEQFF.

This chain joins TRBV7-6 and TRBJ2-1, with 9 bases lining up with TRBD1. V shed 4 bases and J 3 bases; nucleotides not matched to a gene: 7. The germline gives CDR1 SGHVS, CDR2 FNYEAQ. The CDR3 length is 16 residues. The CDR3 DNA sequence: TGTGCCAGCAGCTCCGCCGGGACAGGGATCTACAATGAGCAGTTCTTC. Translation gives CASSSAGTGIYNEQFF.

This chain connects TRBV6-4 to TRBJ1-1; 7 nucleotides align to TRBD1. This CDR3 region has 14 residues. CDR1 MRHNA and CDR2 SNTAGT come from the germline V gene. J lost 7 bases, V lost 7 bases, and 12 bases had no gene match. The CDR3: CASTPSPGTVEAFF. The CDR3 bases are TGTGCCAGCACCCCTTCCCCCGGGACAGTTGAAGCTTTCTTT.

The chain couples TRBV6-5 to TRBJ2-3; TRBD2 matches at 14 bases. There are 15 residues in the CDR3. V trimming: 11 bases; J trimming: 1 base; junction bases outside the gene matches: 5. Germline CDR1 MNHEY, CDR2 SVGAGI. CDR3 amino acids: CASQGLAGGTDTQYF. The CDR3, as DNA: TGTGCCTCACAGGGACTAGCGGGGGGCACAGATACGCAGTATTTT.

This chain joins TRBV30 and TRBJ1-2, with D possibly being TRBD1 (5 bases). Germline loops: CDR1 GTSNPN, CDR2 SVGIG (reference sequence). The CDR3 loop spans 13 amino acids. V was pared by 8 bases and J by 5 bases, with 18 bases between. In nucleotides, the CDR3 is TGTGCCGGAGCGGGCAGGGACGGATATGGCTACACCTTC. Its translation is CAGAGRDGYGYTF.

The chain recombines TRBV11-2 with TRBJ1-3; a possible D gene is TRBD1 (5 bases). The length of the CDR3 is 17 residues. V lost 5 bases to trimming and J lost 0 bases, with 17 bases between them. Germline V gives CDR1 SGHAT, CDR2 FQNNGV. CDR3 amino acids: CASSPVVWGPSGNTIYF. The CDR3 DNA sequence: TGTGCCAGCAGCCCGGTGGTGTGGGGCCCCTCTGGAAACACCATATATTTT.

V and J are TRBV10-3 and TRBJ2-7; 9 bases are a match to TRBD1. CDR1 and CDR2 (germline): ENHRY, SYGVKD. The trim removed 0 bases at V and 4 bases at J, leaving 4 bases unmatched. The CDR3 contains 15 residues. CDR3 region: CAISESGTGLYEQYF. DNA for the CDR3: TGTGCCATCAGTGAGTCAGGGACAGGGCTATACGAGCAGTACTTC.

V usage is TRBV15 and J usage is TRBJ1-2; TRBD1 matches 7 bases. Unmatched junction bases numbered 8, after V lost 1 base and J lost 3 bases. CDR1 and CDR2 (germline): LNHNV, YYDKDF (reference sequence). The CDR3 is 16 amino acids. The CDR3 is CATSRVAGGKDYGYTF. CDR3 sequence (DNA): TGTGCCACCAGCAGAGTAGCAGGGGGGAAAGACTATGGCTACACCTTC.

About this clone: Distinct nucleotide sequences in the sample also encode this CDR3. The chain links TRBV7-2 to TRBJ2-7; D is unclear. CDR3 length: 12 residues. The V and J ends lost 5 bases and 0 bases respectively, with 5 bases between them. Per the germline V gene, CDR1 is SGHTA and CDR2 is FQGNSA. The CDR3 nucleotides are TGTGCCAGCAGCCCCAGCTCCTACGAGCAGTACTTC. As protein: CASSPSSYEQYF.

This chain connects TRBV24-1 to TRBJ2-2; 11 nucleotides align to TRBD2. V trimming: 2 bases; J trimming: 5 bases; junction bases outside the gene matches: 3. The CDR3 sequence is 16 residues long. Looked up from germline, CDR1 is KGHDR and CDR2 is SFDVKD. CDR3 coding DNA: TGTGCCACCAGTGATTATAGCGGGGGGGCAACCGGGGAGCTGTTTTTT. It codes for CATSDYSGGATGELFF.

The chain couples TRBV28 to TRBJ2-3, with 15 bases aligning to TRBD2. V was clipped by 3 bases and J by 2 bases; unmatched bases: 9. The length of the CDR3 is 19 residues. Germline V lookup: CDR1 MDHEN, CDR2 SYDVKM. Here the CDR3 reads CASSFGLGLAGGYTDTQYF. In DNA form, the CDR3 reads TGTGCCAGCAGTTTTGGCCTCGGACTAGCGGGGGGGTACACAGATACGCAGTATTTT. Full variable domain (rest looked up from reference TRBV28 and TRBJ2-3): DVKVTQSSRYLVKRTGEKVFLECVQDMDHENMFWYRQDPGLGLRLIYFSYDVKMKEKGDIPEGYSVSREKKERFSLILESASTNQTSMYLCASSFGLGLAGGYTDTQYFGPGTRLTVL.

The CDR3 reads CATSDITGGKSSGNTIYF. CDR3 coding DNA: TGTGCCACCAGTGATATAACAGGGGGCAAGAGCTCTGGAAACACCATATATTTT. The chain has TRBV24-1 and TRBJ1-3, with 9 bases aligning to TRBD1. From germline, CDR1 is KGHDR and CDR2 SFDVKD. Trimming removed 3 bases from V and 0 bases from J; junction bases left unmatched: 8. The length of the CDR3 is 18 residues.

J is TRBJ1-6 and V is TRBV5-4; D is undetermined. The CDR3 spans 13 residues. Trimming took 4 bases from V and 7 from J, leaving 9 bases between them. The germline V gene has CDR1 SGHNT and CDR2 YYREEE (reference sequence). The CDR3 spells CASSRETNSPLHF. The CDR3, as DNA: TGTGCCAGCAGCCGGGAGACAAATTCACCCCTCCACTTT.

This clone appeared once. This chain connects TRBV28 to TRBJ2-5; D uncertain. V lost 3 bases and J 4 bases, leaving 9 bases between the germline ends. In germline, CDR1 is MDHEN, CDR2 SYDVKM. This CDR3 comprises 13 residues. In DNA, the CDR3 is TGTGCCAGCAGTTTCGTATTCCCAGAGACCCAGTACTTC. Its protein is CASSFVFPETQYF.

This CDR3 reads CASRPPGTGGEQYF. As DNA, the CDR3 is TGTGCCAGCAGGCCCCCCGGGACAGGGGGTGAGCAGTACTTC. The genes are TRBV28 and TRBJ2-7; TRBD1 matches 11 bases. The germline gives CDR1 MDHEN, CDR2 SYDVKM. This CDR3 has 14 amino acids. V lost 6 bases and J lost 7; bases outside the gene matches: 8.